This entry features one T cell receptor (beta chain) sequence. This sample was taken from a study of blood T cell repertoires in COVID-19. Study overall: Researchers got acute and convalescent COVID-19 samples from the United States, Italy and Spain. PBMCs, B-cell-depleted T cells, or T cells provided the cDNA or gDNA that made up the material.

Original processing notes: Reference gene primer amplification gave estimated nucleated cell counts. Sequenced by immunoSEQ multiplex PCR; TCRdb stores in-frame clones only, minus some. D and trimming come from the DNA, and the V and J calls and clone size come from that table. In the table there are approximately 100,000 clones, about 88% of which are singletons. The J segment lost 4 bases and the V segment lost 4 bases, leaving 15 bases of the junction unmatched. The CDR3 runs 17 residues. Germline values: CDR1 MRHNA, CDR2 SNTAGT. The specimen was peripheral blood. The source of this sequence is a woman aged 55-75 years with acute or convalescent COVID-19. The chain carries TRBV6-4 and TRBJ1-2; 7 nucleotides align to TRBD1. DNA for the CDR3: TGTGCCAGCAGTGCCCTCGCCGGGACAGCCTTTAGCTATGGCTACACCTTC. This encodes CASSALAGTAFSYGYTF.